The rows below give T cell receptor beta chains drawn from one sample of a study of CD8 T cells in Susac syndrome. TCRdb reprocessed the immunoSEQ multiplex PCR reads via MiXCR and lists one record per CDR3 protein. The data show about 71,000 distinct CDR3 sequences, just over 90% seen once. Source material: CD4+ T cells from PBMCs. Receptors originate from a human donor with Susac syndrome. The CDR3 runs from the conserved cysteine through the conserved F or W. A D gene is named only where the DNA matches it firmly.

d_call	j_call	v_call	cdr3_aa	cdr3_nt
-	TRBJ2-2	TRBV4-3	CASSQEVPGAGELFF	TGCGCCAGCAGCCAAGAGGTTCCGGGGGCCGGGGAGCTGTTTTTT
-	TRBJ1-1	TRBV7-9	CASIVGGPRNTEAFF	TGTGCCAGCATCGTCGGGGGGCCTCGGAATACTGAAGCTTTCTTT
-	TRBJ1-5	TRBV6-2/TRBV6-3	CASSYGRGAVPNQPQHF	TGTGCCAGCAGTTACGGTCGAGGTGCGGTCCCCAATCAGCCCCAGCATTTT
TRBD2	TRBJ2-2	TRBV20-1	CSASRGANTGELFF	TGCAGTGCTAGTCGGGGGGCGAACACCGGGGAGCTGTTTTTT
-	TRBJ2-5	TRBV25-1	CASQGQGGLETQYF	TGTGCCAGCCAAGGTCAGGGCGGTTTAGAGACCCAGTACTTC
-	TRBJ2-5	TRBV7-2	CASSPTRQDPTQYF	TGTGCCAGCAGCCCTACCCGACAGGACCCGACCCAGTACTTC
-	TRBJ2-6	TRBV29-1	CSVRSSGANVLTF	TGCAGCGTTAGAAGCTCTGGGGCCAACGTCCTGACTTTC
TRBD1	TRBJ2-3	TRBV20-1	CSAEKRTGETDTQYF	TGCAGTGCCGAAAAACGGACAGGGGAGACAGATACGCAGTATTTT
-	TRBJ2-2	TRBV3-1	CASSHQGNTGELFF	TGTGCCAGCAGCCATCAGGGGAACACCGGGGAGCTGTTTTTT
-	TRBJ1-1	TRBV3-1	CASSQDWGYTEAFF	TGTGCCAGCAGCCAAGATTGGGGATACACTGAAGCTTTCTTT
-	TRBJ2-7	TRBV7-3	CASSLEGGGEQYF	TGTGCCAGCAGCTTAGAAGGAGGGGGCGAGCAGTACTTC
-	TRBJ1-6	TRBV19	CASSMYSGEDNSPLHF	TGTGCCAGTAGTATGTACAGTGGAGAAGATAATTCACCCCTCCACTTT
-	TRBJ1-3	TRBV3-1	CASSRKGSGNTIYF	TGTGCCAGCAGCCGAAAGGGCTCTGGAAACACCATATATTTT
-	TRBJ2-1	TRBV6-2/TRBV6-3	CASSPRAGNSYNEQFF	TGTGCCAGCAGTCCCAGGGCCGGGAACTCCTACAATGAGCAGTTCTTC
-	TRBJ1-6	TRBV14	CASSQGSSPLHF	TGTGCCAGCAGCCAAGGAAGTTCACCCCTCCACTTT
TRBD1	TRBJ2-3	TRBV14	CASSYQTGRTDTQYF	TGTGCCAGCAGCTACCAGACAGGGAGAACAGATACGCAGTATTTT